Shown below are 4 T cell receptor beta chains from a single sample sequenced in a study of T cell repertoires in ileal Crohn's disease. TCRdb keeps only in-frame clones here, not all; method: immunoSEQ multiplex PCR. The data contain tens of thousands of clones, 70% to 90% of them seen just once; the ten biggest clones take up roughly 2%. The time point: neoterminal ileum biopsy at postoperative endoscopy, about 6 months after surgery. Material for sequencing was ileal tissue. These TCRs come from an adult with Crohn's disease.

The chain uses TRBV11-2 and TRBJ1-1; unclear D gene. Germline CDR1 and CDR2: SGHAT and FQNNGV. The CDR3 is 12 residues long. Trimming took off 6 bases at V and 3 bases at J, with 8 bases between the two ends. The CDR3 region is CASSRVHTEAFF. CDR3 DNA: TGTGCCAGCAGTCGGGTCCACACTGAAGCTTTCTTT. The entire variable domain, with the rest obtained from reference TRBV11-2 and TRBJ1-1, is as follows: EAGVAQSPRYKIIEKRQSVAFWCNPISGHATLYWYQQILGQGPKLLIQFQNNGVVDDSQLPKDRFSAERLKGVDSTLKIQPAKLEDSAVYLCASSRVHTEAFFGQGTRLTVV.

This chain connects TRBV7-9 to TRBJ1-4; D is possibly TRBD1 (6 bases). Trimming stripped 3 bases from V and 2 bases from J, with 7 bases between. Germline CDR1 SEHNR, CDR2 FQNEAQ (reference sequence). The length of the CDR3 is 14 residues. The CDR3 DNA reads TGTGCCAGCAGCTTCGGACAGACTAATGAAAAACTGTTTTTT. It yields the protein CASSFGQTNEKLFF.

The V call is TRBV5-6, the J call TRBJ1-4; 9 bases agree with TRBD1. Trimming at V came to 4 bases and at J to 8 bases, leaving 6 bases not matched to a gene. The CDR3 spans 14 residues. Germline CDR1 reads SGHDT; CDR2 reads YYEEEE. The CDR3 here is CASSLGTGKEKLFF. The DNA for the CDR3 is TGTGCCAGCAGCCTTGGGACAGGGAAGGAAAAACTGTTTTTT.

The chain couples TRBV11-1 to TRBJ2-7; TRBD1 matches 7 bases. Germline trimming cut 5 bases from V and 3 bases from J; bases unmatched to any gene: 4. CDR3 length equals 13 residues. The V gene's germline CDR1 is SGHAT and CDR2 FQDESV (reference sequence). Here the CDR3 DNA reads TGTGCCAGCAGCCAAGGGACAGTCTACGAGCAGTACGTC. Translated: CASSQGTVYEQYV.